What follows describes a single T cell receptor beta chain. Its antigen is currently unknown. The data were obtained in a study of graft-versus-host responses after intestinal transplantation. Across the study: All recipients were given anti-thymocyte globulin induction, and tacrolimus and steroids were then administered for approximately 3 years.

The CDR3 is 16 residues long. Trimming took off 0 bases at V and 0 bases at J, with 10 bases between the two ends. CDR1 is SGHRS and CDR2 is YFSETQ in the germline V gene. Sequencing was performed with immunoSEQ multiplex PCR; in TCRdb, only in-frame clones are kept and a portion is missing. The sample has almost 85,000 clones; 91% are singletons. This specimen consisted of unstimulated CD4+ T cells sorted from spleen or lymph node cells, obtained before intestinal transplant. This chain connects TRBV5-1 to TRBJ2-1; the D gene is possibly TRBD1 (6 bases). This TCR was recovered from a human donor who received an intestinal transplant. The CDR3 DNA reads TGCGCCAGCAGCTTGGAGGACAGCCGCTCCTACAATGAGCAGTTCTTC. Translated: CASSLEDSRSYNEQFF.